Below, one T cell receptor beta chain is given with its context. The data belong to a study of blood T cells in healthy people across ages. Germline V gene lookup returns CDR1 SEHNR and CDR2 FQNEAQ (reference sequence). V shed 3 bases, J shed 0 bases, and the junction held 7 bases outside the gene matches. This CDR3 is 18 amino acids long. Together with a sample-barcoded 5' primer, a J-beta primer mix was included in a second PCR lasting about 7 to 11 cycles. TCRdb fed the 5' RACE reads into MiXCR, producing one record per CDR3 protein. The profile covers roughly 830,000 distinct CDR3 sequences, with less than 80% appearing a single time and around a quarter taken by the ten largest.

This chain connects TRBV7-9 to TRBJ2-3; TRBD2 matches 12 bases. The sequence was obtained from a man aged 25-40 years in good health. Sequencing used blood. As DNA, the CDR3 is TGTGCCAGCAGCTTTTCTAGCGGGGGGGCGCAGAGCACAGATACGCAGTATTTT. Translation gives CASSFSSGGAQSTDTQYF.